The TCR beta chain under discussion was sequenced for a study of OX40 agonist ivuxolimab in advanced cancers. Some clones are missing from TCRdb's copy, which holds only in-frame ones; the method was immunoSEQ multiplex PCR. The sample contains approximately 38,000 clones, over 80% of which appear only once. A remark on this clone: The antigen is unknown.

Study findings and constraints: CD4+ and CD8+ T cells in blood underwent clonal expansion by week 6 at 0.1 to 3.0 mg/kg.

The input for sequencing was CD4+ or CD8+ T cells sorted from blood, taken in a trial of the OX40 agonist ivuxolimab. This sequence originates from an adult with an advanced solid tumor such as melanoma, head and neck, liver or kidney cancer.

The CDR3 DNA follows: TGCGCCAGCAGCCCTCGTGGGTTCGGGGAGCTGTTTTTT. Translation gives CASSPRGFGELFF. This chain uses TRBV4-1 with TRBJ2-2; no clear D. CDR1 is MGHRA, CDR2 YSYEKL, per germline. The CDR3 is 13 residues long. Trimming took 4 bases from V and 7 from J, leaving 10 bases between them.